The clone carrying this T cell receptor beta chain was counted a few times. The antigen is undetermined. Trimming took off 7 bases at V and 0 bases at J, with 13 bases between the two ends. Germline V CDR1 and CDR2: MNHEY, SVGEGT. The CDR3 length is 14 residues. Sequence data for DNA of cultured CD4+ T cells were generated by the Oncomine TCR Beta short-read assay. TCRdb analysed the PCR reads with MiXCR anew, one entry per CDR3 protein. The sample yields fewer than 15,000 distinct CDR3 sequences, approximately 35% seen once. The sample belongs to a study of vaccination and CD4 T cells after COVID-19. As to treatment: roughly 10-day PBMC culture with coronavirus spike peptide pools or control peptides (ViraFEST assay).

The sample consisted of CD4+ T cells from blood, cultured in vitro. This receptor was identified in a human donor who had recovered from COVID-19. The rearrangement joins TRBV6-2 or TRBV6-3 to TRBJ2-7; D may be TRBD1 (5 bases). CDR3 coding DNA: TGTGCCAGCAAGGGGCGGAGCGTCTCCTACGAGCAGTACTTC. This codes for CASKGRSVSYEQYF.